Reported below is one TCR beta chain. The antigen is undetermined. Germline V gene sequence: CDR1 MNHEY, CDR2 SVGAGI. The ends were cut back, 0 bases at V and 5 bases at J, with 17 bases in the middle. This CDR3 region has 16 residues. The primer mix had 60 Vbeta and 13 Jbeta primers. Sequencing was performed with immunoSEQ multiplex PCR; in TCRdb, only in-frame clones are kept and a portion is missing. The sample has roughly 100,000 clones, roughly a tenth seen once. These data belong to a study of cytomegalovirus exposure and HLA in healthy donors. Looking at the study overall: Earlier work reported 117 million unique TCR beta sequences from about 170 million T cells. General observations from the study: Most TCR beta V segments were productive about 87% or about 30% of the time in an earlier analysis. Cytomegalovirus-associated TCR beta chains were listed, numbering some 180. Because they were indistinguishable, some V segments, including TRBV6-2 and TRBV6-3, were excluded.

This sequence joins TRBV6-5 and TRBJ2-7; TRBD1 might be the D (5 bases). Sample: PBMCs. This TCR derives from a man aged 35-49 years in good health and CMV-seropositive. The CDR3 DNA sequence: TGTGCCAGCAGTTACTCGTGGGGCGGTGGGATTAACGAGCAGTACTTC. Protein sequence: CASSYSWGGGINEQYF.